The 29 T cell receptor beta chains given below trace back to one sample, sequenced in a study of lymphopenia after photon versus proton radiotherapy. Some clones are missing from TCRdb's copy, which holds only in-frame ones; the method was immunoSEQ multiplex PCR. This sample has fewer than 40,000 clones, with approximately 95% found just once. Sequences were derived from peripheral blood, sampled from a patient treated with photon-based radiotherapy. The receptors derive from a woman aged 45-60 years with cholangiocarcinoma.

This chain connects TRBV16 to TRBJ1-3; possibly TRBD1 for D (5 bases). The CDR3 runs to 15 residues. V was pared by 5 bases and J by 0 bases, with 11 bases between. Germline values: CDR1 KGHSY, CDR2 FQNENV. The CDR3 sequence: CASSYGGGSGNTIYF. Here the CDR3 DNA reads TGTGCCAGCAGCTACGGGGGAGGCTCTGGAAACACCATATATTTT.

This chain connects TRBV5-1 to TRBJ2-2, with D possibly TRBD2 on 8 matching bases. Germline-derived CDR1 and CDR2 are SGHRS and YFSETQ. The germline V and J ends were trimmed by 4 bases and 3 bases, with 13 bases remaining between them. This CDR3 comprises 15 residues. The CDR3 DNA sequence: TGCGCCAGCAGCCCGGGAGGGGGCGACACCGGGGAGCTGTTTTTT. It yields the protein CASSPGGGDTGELFF.

The V and J genes are TRBV18 and TRBJ2-1; D is unclear. Per the germline V gene, CDR1 is KGHSH and CDR2 is LQKENI. The CDR3 covers 13 residues. The V and J ends lost 2 bases and 9 bases respectively, with 11 bases between them. The CDR3: CASSPSSPSEQFF. CDR3 DNA sequence: TGTGCCAGCTCACCAAGTTCTCCCAGTGAGCAGTTCTTC.

This clone came up a few times. The chain has TRBV27 and TRBJ1-2, with no clear D. V lost 1 base to trimming and J lost 2 bases, with 11 bases between them. Germline V CDR1 and CDR2: MNHEY, SMNVEV (reference sequence). This CDR3 is built from 15 residues. CDR3 bases: TGTGCCAGCAGTTTATATGGAATGGGGAACTATGGCTACACCTTC. Its translation is CASSLYGMGNYGYTF.

The genes are TRBV30 and TRBJ1-6, with 7 bases that match TRBD1. V lost 3 bases to trimming and J lost 7 bases; unmatched junction nucleotides: 3. The CDR3 has 13 residues. From germline, CDR1 is GTSNPN and CDR2 SVGIG (reference sequence). The CDR3 DNA is TGTGCCTGGAGACAGGGGATGAATTCACCCCTCCACTTT. This codes for CAWRQGMNSPLHF.

The chain employs TRBV30 and TRBJ1-6; D ambiguous. Trimming left V 2 bases short and J 3 bases short, with 11 bases between. Germline CDR1 is GTSNPN and CDR2 is SVGIG (reference sequence). The CDR3 consists of 15 residues. The CDR3 loop reads CAWSPLWSYNSPLHF. CDR3 in DNA: TGTGCCTGGAGTCCTCTTTGGAGCTATAATTCACCCCTCCACTTT.

The chain uses TRBV4-1 and TRBJ1-1; no clear D. Germline V gives CDR1 MGHRA, CDR2 YSYEKL. Trimming cost V 8 bases and J 1 base, with 23 bases left between them. The CDR3 has 17 amino acids. The DNA for the CDR3 is TGCGCCAGCCGCCCGGTGAGGGCCGCCGAAAGGAACACTGAAGCTTTCTTT. Its protein is CASRPVRAAERNTEAFF.

The CDR3 loop is CASSLDAGAGYTF. Written as DNA, the CDR3 is TGTGCCAGCAGCTTAGATGCAGGGGCTGGCTACACCTTC. The chain uses TRBV7-9 and TRBJ1-2, with D possibly TRBD1 on 6 matching bases. The CDR3 is 13 amino acids. The germline V and J ends were trimmed by 1 base and 7 bases, with 10 bases remaining between them. From germline, CDR1 is SEHNR and CDR2 FQNEAQ (reference sequence). Full variable domain (outside the CDR3, taken from reference TRBV7-9 and TRBJ1-2): DTGVSQNPRHKITKRGQNVTFRCDPISEHNRLYWYRQTLGQGPEFLTYFQNEAQLEKSRLLSDRFSAERPKGSFSTLEIQRTEQGDSAMYLCASSLDAGAGYTFGSGTRLTVV.

A single count supports this clone. The V and J genes are TRBV9 and TRBJ1-4; TRBD1 is a possible D gene (5 bases). This CDR3 has 16 residues. Germline V gene sequence: CDR1 SGDLS, CDR2 YYNGEE. V was shortened by 2 bases and J by 8 bases, with 19 bases between the two germline ends. The CDR3 DNA reads TGTGCCAGCAGCGTCGCCCAGGGAGGTGGGGCAGAAAAACTGTTTTTT. It encodes CASSVAQGGGAEKLFF. Drawing the rest from reference TRBV9 and TRBJ1-4, the complete variable domain is DSGVTQTPKHLITATGQRVTLRCSPRSGDLSVYWYQQSLDQGLQFLIQYYNGEERAKGNILERFSAQQFPDLHSELNLSSLELGDSALYFCASSVAQGGGAEKLFFGSGTQLSVL.

This clone was picked up one time. The chain links TRBV4-1 to TRBJ1-4; TRBD1 is a possible D gene (5 bases). V dropped 5 bases and J dropped 0 bases, with 13 bases sitting between them. The CDR3 length is 16 residues. The germline V gene has CDR1 MGHRA and CDR2 YSYEKL. The CDR3 spells CASSEGNKATNEKLFF. The CDR3 DNA follows: TGCGCCAGCAGCGAGGGGAATAAAGCAACTAATGAAAAACTGTTTTTT.

This sequence joins TRBV10-3 and TRBJ1-1; unclear D gene. V was clipped by 2 bases and J by 3 bases, with 1 base between them. The CDR3 has 11 residues. Germline CDR1 reads ENHRY; CDR2 reads SYGVKD. CDR3 sequence (DNA): TGTGCCATCAGTGAGGACACTGAAGCTTTCTTT. Its protein is CAISEDTEAFF.

The chain combines TRBV4-1 with TRBJ2-1; TRBD2 matches at 8 bases. Germline assignment: CDR1 MGHRA and CDR2 YSYEKL. Unmatched junction bases numbered 3, after V lost 0 bases and J lost 2 bases. The CDR3 loop spans 16 amino acids. The CDR3 DNA reads TGCGCCAGCAGCCAAGATCCGGGGGGGCCCTACAATGAGCAGTTCTTC. This encodes CASSQDPGGPYNEQFF.

Comment on this clone: Germline and junction disagree at one end, which may indicate a read error. The rearrangement uses TRBV2 and TRBJ2-7; 9 bases fit TRBD2. The CDR3 has 12 residues. Germline V gene lookup returns CDR1 SNHLY and CDR2 FYNNEI. This CDR3 reads CASSGLSSGGDF. In nucleotides, the CDR3 is TGTGCCAGCAGTGGATTGAGTAGCGGGGGTGACTTC.

The chain uses TRBV5-6 and TRBJ2-1; perhaps D is TRBD1 or TRBD2 (5 bases each). The V end lost 3 bases, the J end lost 7 bases, and 17 bases lay between the germline ends. Germline V lookup: CDR1 SGHDT, CDR2 YYEEEE. CDR3 length: 15 amino acids. The CDR3 sequence is CASSSPGTDRNEQFF. In DNA form, the CDR3 reads TGTGCCAGCAGCTCACCCGGGACGGACCGAAATGAGCAGTTCTTC. Combining the CDR3 with reference TRBV5-6 and TRBJ2-1 gives the whole variable domain DAGVTQSPTHLIKTRGQQVTLRCSPKSGHDTVSWYQQALGQGPQFIFQYYEEEERQRGNFPDRFSGHQFPNYSSELNVNALLLGDSALYLCASSSPGTDRNEQFFGPGTRLTVL.

The J gene is TRBJ2-7, the V gene TRBV7-2; D possibly uses TRBD1 or TRBD2 (6 bases each). The CDR3 is made up of 14 amino acids. Deletions cut 1 base from V and 3 bases from J, with 10 bases between. The germline V gene encodes CDR1 SGHTA and CDR2 FQGNSA. The CDR3, as DNA: TGTGCCAGCAGCTTAGAAGGGGGAGGCTACGAGCAGTACTTC. Protein: CASSLEGGGYEQYF.

Comments on this clone: Other DNA sequences from this sample encode an identical CDR3 as well. The rearrangement uses TRBV7-2 and TRBJ2-7; 8 nucleotides align to TRBD2. From germline, CDR1 is SGHTA and CDR2 FQGNSA. CDR3 length: 15 amino acids. With V trimmed by 2 bases and J by 0 bases, 3 bases remained unmatched. The CDR3 protein is CASSLLAGLSYEQYF. In DNA, the CDR3 is TGTGCCAGCAGCTTACTAGCGGGCCTCTCCTACGAGCAGTACTTC.

The rearrangement joins TRBV6-5 to TRBJ1-5; D unresolved. This CDR3 is built from 13 residues. Germline V gives CDR1 MNHEY, CDR2 SVGAGI. V was clipped by 3 bases and J by 7 bases, with 10 bases between them. CDR3 residues: CASSYLGGQPQHF. CDR3 bases: TGTGCCAGCAGTTATCTTGGAGGGCAGCCCCAGCATTTT.

The chain recombines TRBV29-1 with TRBJ2-7; 10 nucleotides align to TRBD1. Trimming took 6 bases from V and 2 from J; bases not matched to a gene: 4. The CDR3 contains 13 residues. Germline CDR1 and CDR2: SQVTM and ANQGSEA. The CDR3 coding sequence is TGCAGCGTAGGGACAGGGGAGGCCTACGAGCAGTACTTC. Translating gives CSVGTGEAYEQYF.

V and J are TRBV7-2 and TRBJ2-1, with D possibly being TRBD1 (6 bases). CDR1 SGHTA and CDR2 FQGNSA come from the germline V gene. This CDR3 has 14 residues. Trimming left V 10 bases short and J 4 bases short, with 17 bases between. The CDR3 region has the DNA TGTGCCACTTCGCCCAGGGGTGCTTACAATGAGCAGTTCTTC. Its protein is CATSPRGAYNEQFF. Full variable domain (missing parts from reference TRBV7-2 and TRBJ2-1): GAGVSQSPSNKVTEKGKDVELRCDPISGHTALYWYRQSLGQGLEFLIYFQGNSAPDKSGLPSDRFSAERTGGSVSTLTIQRTQQEDSAVYLCATSPRGAYNEQFFGPGTRLTVL.

This clone was observed a single time. This chain links TRBV6-5 with TRBJ1-4, with D perhaps matching TRBD1 (5 bases). Trimming removed 2 bases at V and 6 bases at J, with 13 bases between. The CDR3 sequence is 15 residues long. Germline V gives CDR1 MNHEY, CDR2 SVGAGI. CDR3 sequence reads: CASSYGRGWDEKLFF. The CDR3 DNA sequence: TGTGCCAGCAGTTACGGGAGGGGTTGGGATGAAAAACTGTTTTTT.

The chain couples TRBV30 to TRBJ2-7, with D perhaps TRBD2 (5 bases). V was shortened by 0 bases and J by 3 bases, with 9 bases between the two germline ends. CDR1 and CDR2 (germline): GTSNPN, SVGIG (reference sequence). This CDR3 is built from 13 residues. The CDR3 DNA reads as TGTGCCTGGAGTGTGGGGAGATTCTACGAGCAGTACTTC. Protein: CAWSVGRFYEQYF.

The chain joins TRBV29-1 to TRBJ1-2; D ambiguous. The V end lost 4 bases, the J end lost 4 bases, and 7 bases lay between the germline ends. Germline V CDR1 and CDR2: SQVTM, ANQGSEA. This CDR3 is 11 amino acids long. For the CDR3, the DNA is TGCAGCGTTGGAGGGCCCTATGGCTACACCTTC. Encoded protein: CSVGGPYGYTF.

The chain carries TRBV9 and TRBJ2-5; TRBD2 matches at 15 bases. The V and J ends lost 0 bases and 5 bases, in that order; junction bases with no gene match: 2. In germline, CDR1 is SGDLS, CDR2 YYNGEE. The CDR3 has 16 amino acids. The CDR3 DNA follows: TGTGCCAGCAGCGTAGCTGGGACTAGCGGGGGGGAGACCCAGTACTTC. Its translation is CASSVAGTSGGETQYF.

The chain couples TRBV29-1 to TRBJ2-5; 11 nucleotides match TRBD2. This CDR3 spans 14 amino acids. The germline gives CDR1 SQVTM, CDR2 ANQGSEA. Unmatched junction bases numbered 4, after V lost 7 bases and J lost 0 bases. The CDR3 is CSDMTSGDQETQYF. The CDR3 DNA follows: TGCAGCGATATGACTAGCGGGGACCAAGAGACCCAGTACTTC. Full variable domain (outside the CDR3, taken from reference TRBV29-1 and TRBJ2-5): SAVISQKPSRDICQRGTSLTIQCQVDSQVTMMFWYRQQPGQSLTLIATANQGSEATYESGFVIDKFPISRPNLTFSTLTVSNMSPEDSSIYLCSDMTSGDQETQYFGPGTRLLVL.

The gene calls are TRBV9 and TRBJ1-1; D gene uncertain. CDR3 length: 14 residues. V shed 0 bases and J shed 5 bases, with 11 bases lying between them. Germline V gene data show CDR1 as SGDLS and CDR2 as YYNGEE. The CDR3 loop reads CASSVAGRDTEAFF. In DNA form, the CDR3 reads TGTGCCAGCAGCGTAGCGGGTAGGGATACTGAAGCTTTCTTT.

This clone was seen only a few times. The chain is built from TRBV4-1 and TRBJ2-3; tentatively, D is TRBD2 (6 bases). This CDR3 has 16 residues. From germline, CDR1 is MGHRA and CDR2 YSYEKL. V was pared by 5 bases and J by 2 bases, with 17 bases between. In DNA form, the CDR3 reads TGCGCCAGCAGCGCAAACCGGGAGTATCTCACAGATACGCAGTATTTT. This translates into CASSANREYLTDTQYF.

V gene TRBV2 combines with J gene TRBJ2-7, with a tentative D call TRBD2 (6 bases). This CDR3 is built from 14 residues. The V and J ends lost 6 bases and 5 bases respectively, with 17 bases between them. Germline CDR1 is SNHLY and CDR2 is FYNNEI. This chain's CDR3 is CASRGDSVGHEQYF. The CDR3 DNA reads as TGTGCCAGCAGGGGGGACTCCGTCGGCCACGAGCAGTACTTC.

The chain combines TRBV9 with TRBJ1-2; D uncertain. Germline V CDR1 and CDR2: SGDLS, YYNGEE. This CDR3 contains 14 residues. The V gene lost 0 bases and the J gene lost 2 bases, with 8 bases spanning the gap. This CDR3 is CASSVEIGNYGYTF. For the CDR3, the DNA is TGTGCCAGCAGCGTAGAAATCGGGAACTATGGCTACACCTTC.

This chain links TRBV7-2 with TRBJ1-3; no firm D call. The CDR3 consists of 13 residues. Germline loops: CDR1 SGHTA, CDR2 FQGNSA. The V and J ends lost 3 bases and 0 bases respectively, with 3 bases between them. In DNA, the CDR3 is TGTGCCAGCAGCTTTGGCTCTGGAAACACCATATATTTT. Encoded protein: CASSFGSGNTIYF.